The T cell receptor beta chain described here comes from a study of cytomegalovirus exposure and HLA in healthy donors. Study details: T cells numbering about 179 million yielded approximately 100 million unique TCR beta sequences in an earlier analysis. Overall study findings and caveats: Association of 16,951 TCR beta sequences with HLA alleles was found at 0.05 false discovery rate in a later analysis. Among donors in an Asian-associated ancestry cluster, a later analysis reportedly found fewer N-insertions than the roughly 650-donor mean.

In the PCR, 60 Vbeta and 13 Jbeta primers were used. TCRdb's table, derived via immunoSEQ multiplex PCR, lists solely in-frame clones and lacks some. This sample has 150,000 to 200,000 clones, with around 80% found just once. Donors were nominally healthy when sampled, though unrecorded immune exposures were likely. This clone was seen a single time. Its specificity is not known. The sequence was collected from a female donor in good health and CMV-seronegative. The sequencing input was PBMCs.

The CDR3 sequence: CATGLYNEQFF. The DNA of the CDR3 is TGTGCCACCGGACTTTACAATGAGCAGTTCTTC. This chain joins TRBV19 and TRBJ2-1; maybe TRBD2 (5 bases). The CDR3 has 11 residues. Trimming shortened V by 10 bases and J by 4 bases, and 8 bases separated the two germline ends. CDR1 is LNHDA, CDR2 SQIVND, per germline (reference sequence). Drawing the rest from reference TRBV19 and TRBJ2-1, the complete variable domain is DGGITQSPKYLFRKEGQNVTLSCEQNLNHDAMYWYRQDPGQGLRLIYYSQIVNDFQKGDIAEGYSVSREKKESFPLTVTSAQKNPTAFYLCATGLYNEQFFGPGTRLTVL.